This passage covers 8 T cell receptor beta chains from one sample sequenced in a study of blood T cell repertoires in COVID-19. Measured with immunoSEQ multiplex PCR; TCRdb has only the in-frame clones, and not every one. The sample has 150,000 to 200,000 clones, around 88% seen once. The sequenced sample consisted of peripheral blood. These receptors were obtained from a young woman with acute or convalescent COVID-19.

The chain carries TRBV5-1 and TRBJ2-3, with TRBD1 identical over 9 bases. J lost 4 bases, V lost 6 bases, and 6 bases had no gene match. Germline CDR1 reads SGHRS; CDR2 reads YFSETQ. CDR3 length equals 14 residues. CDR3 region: CASIDTGGPDTQYF. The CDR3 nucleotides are TGCGCCAGCATCGATACAGGGGGCCCAGATACGCAGTATTTT.

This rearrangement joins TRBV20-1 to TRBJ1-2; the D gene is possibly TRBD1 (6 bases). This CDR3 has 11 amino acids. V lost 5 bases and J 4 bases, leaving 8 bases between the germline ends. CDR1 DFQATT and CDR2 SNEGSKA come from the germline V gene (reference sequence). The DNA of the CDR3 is TGCAGTGCTCCAGGGGCCTATGGCTACACCTTC. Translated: CSAPGAYGYTF.

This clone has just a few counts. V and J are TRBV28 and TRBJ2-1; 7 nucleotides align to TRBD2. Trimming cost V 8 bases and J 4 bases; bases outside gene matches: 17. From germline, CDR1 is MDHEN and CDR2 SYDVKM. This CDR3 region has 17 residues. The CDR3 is CASSHGSASGWYNEQFF. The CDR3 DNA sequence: TGTGCCAGCTCCCATGGTTCGGCTAGCGGCTGGTACAATGAGCAGTTCTTC.

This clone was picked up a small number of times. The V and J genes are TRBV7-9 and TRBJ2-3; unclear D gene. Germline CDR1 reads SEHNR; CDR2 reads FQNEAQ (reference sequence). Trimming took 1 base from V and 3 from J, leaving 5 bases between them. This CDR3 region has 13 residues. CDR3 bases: TGTGCCAGCAGCTTAGAACTGACAGATACGCAGTATTTT. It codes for CASSLELTDTQYF.

Here the CDR3 reads CASGRGARETQYF. CDR3 coding DNA: TGCGCCAGTGGCAGGGGCGCGAGGGAGACCCAGTACTTC. The chain is built from TRBV10-2 and TRBJ2-5; perhaps TRBD1 as D (6 bases). The CDR3 is 13 amino acids. CDR1 is WSHSY, CDR2 SAAADI, per germline. V was shortened by 9 bases and J by 5 bases, with 16 bases between the two germline ends.

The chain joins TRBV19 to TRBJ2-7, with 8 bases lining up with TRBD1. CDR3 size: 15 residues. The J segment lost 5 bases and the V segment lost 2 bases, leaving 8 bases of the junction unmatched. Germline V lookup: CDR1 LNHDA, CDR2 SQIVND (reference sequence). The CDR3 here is CASSIRLTGVDEQYF. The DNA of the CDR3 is TGTGCCAGTAGTATACGCCTGACAGGGGTGGACGAGCAGTACTTC.

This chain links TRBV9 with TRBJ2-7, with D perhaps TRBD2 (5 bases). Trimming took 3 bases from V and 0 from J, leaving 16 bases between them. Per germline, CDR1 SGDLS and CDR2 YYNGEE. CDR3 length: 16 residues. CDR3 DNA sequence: TGTGCCAGCAGCGCCCGACCCGACGGAGGCTCCTACGAGCAGTACTTC. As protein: CASSARPDGGSYEQYF.

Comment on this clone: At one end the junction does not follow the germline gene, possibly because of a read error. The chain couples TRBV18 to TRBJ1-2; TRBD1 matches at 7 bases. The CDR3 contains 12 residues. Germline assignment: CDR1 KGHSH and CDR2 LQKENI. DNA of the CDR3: TGTGCCAGCTCACCCGACAGGGAGGAGGTCGCCTTC. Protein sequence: CASSPDREEVAF.